The 11 T cell receptor beta chains in this list originate from one sample, sequenced in a study of T-cell memory formation after mild COVID-19. TCRdb re-called the 5' RACE reads through MiXCR, storing one row per CDR3 protein. The table records nearly 110,000 distinct CDR3 sequences, 13% to 15% of them present only once. The sequenced sample consisted of PBMCs or a T cell subset sorted from them (not recorded which). All receptors come from a young man who had mild COVID-19 (a few samples of this study predate the infection). Cell type and time point are not known.

This clonotype has at least ten counts. The chain uses TRBV5-1 and TRBJ1-1, with D possibly TRBD1 on 6 matching bases. The V gene's germline CDR1 is SGHRS and CDR2 YFSETQ. This CDR3 has 14 amino acids. The germline V and J ends were trimmed by 3 bases and 0 bases, with 9 bases remaining between them. The CDR3 bases are TGCGCCAGCAGCTCCTACAGGGTGAACACTGAAGCTTTCTTT. Amino acid sequence: CASSSYRVNTEAFF.

This chain connects TRBV7-8 to TRBJ1-5; D might be TRBD1 (6 bases). CDR1 is SGHVS, CDR2 FQNEAQ, per germline. V dropped 4 bases and J dropped 0 bases, with 13 bases sitting between them. This CDR3 spans 16 amino acids. CDR3 loop: CASSYGQIYSNQPQHF. CDR3 coding DNA: TGTGCCAGCAGCTACGGACAGATTTATAGCAATCAGCCCCAGCATTTT.

This chain uses TRBV12-3 or TRBV12-4 with TRBJ1-1, with D unresolved. V was pared by 3 bases and J by 0 bases, with 17 bases between. The CDR3 has 17 residues. In DNA form, the CDR3 reads TGTGCCAGCAGTTTTAAGGGCCCTGTAAGTATGAACACTGAAGCTTTCTTT. Protein sequence: CASSFKGPVSMNTEAFF.

This clonotype turned up a few times. The V and J genes are TRBV5-6 and TRBJ1-1, with a possible D match to TRBD1 (6 bases). Trimming took off 7 bases at V and 5 bases at J, with 18 bases between the two ends. The CDR3 loop spans 14 amino acids. Germline V lookup: CDR1 SGHDT, CDR2 YYEEEE. As DNA, the CDR3 is TGTGCCAGCCAGGCGGGGGCCGGGATGACTGAAGCTTTCTTT. Translating gives CASQAGAGMTEAFF.

The genes are TRBV7-9 and TRBJ2-1; 7 bases agree with TRBD1. J lost 1 base, V lost 5 bases, and 5 bases had no gene match. The germline V gene has CDR1 SEHNR and CDR2 FQNEAQ (reference sequence). This CDR3 region has 15 residues. The CDR3 DNA reads TGTGCCAGCAGCCGAGACAGGGTGTCCTACAATGAGCAGTTCTTC. Protein sequence: CASSRDRVSYNEQFF.

This clonotype was counted a few times. The CDR3 bases are TGTGCCAGCAGCGTAGAATCCCGGGGGAACACCGGGGAGCTGTTTTTT. Amino acids: CASSVESRGNTGELFF. The genes are TRBV9 and TRBJ2-2, with D perhaps TRBD2 (5 bases). The CDR3 has 16 residues. Trimming cost V 0 bases and J 1 base, with 10 bases left between them. Germline V lookup: CDR1 SGDLS, CDR2 YYNGEE.

This chain joins TRBV5-8 and TRBJ2-5; 10 positions match TRBD1. The germline V gene encodes CDR1 SGHTS and CDR2 YDEGEE. Germline trimming cut 4 bases from V and 1 base from J; bases unmatched to any gene: 7. This CDR3 spans 16 amino acids. The chain's CDR3 is CASSHGTGAVQETQYF. The CDR3 DNA is TGTGCCAGCAGCCACGGGACAGGGGCCGTCCAAGAGACCCAGTACTTC.

This chain joins TRBV6-5 and TRBJ1-5; D gene uncertain. Germline CDR1 MNHEY, CDR2 SVGAGI. V lost 6 bases and J 3 bases, leaving 15 bases between the germline ends. The CDR3 has 15 residues. The CDR3 reads CASSPSPGNNQPQHF. The CDR3 bases are TGTGCCAGCAGCCCCTCTCCCGGGAACAATCAGCCCCAGCATTTT.

This clonotype was recorded many times. The gene calls are TRBV15 and TRBJ2-1, with 10 nucleotides matching TRBD1. Germline CDR1 reads LNHNV; CDR2 reads YYDKDF (reference sequence). V lost 5 bases, J lost 6 bases, and 10 bases stayed unmatched. The CDR3 consists of 16 residues. CDR3 sequence (DNA): TGTGCCACCAGCCACACGGGACAGGGGAGGGGCAATGAGCAGTTCTTC. Protein sequence: CATSHTGQGRGNEQFF.

The rearrangement joins TRBV11-2 to TRBJ2-6; D possibly corresponds to TRBD2 (5 bases). CDR3 length equals 19 residues. V lost 4 bases and J 4 bases, leaving 23 bases between the germline ends. Germline V lookup: CDR1 SGHAT, CDR2 FQNNGV. The CDR3 DNA sequence: TGTGCCAGCAGCTCTCGCTCCCGGGGTAGGCCCCTGGGGGCCAACGTCCTGACTTTC. This codes for CASSSRSRGRPLGANVLTF.

J is TRBJ2-4 and V is TRBV7-6, with 7 positions matching TRBD1. The CDR3 has 18 amino acids. The germline V gene encodes CDR1 SGHVS and CDR2 FNYEAQ. V gave up 1 base and J gave up 1 base; unmatched junction bases: 10. The chain's CDR3 is CASSLGAGTAFAKNIQYF. Written as DNA, the CDR3 is TGTGCCAGCAGCTTAGGCGCCGGGACAGCCTTCGCCAAAAACATTCAGTACTTC.